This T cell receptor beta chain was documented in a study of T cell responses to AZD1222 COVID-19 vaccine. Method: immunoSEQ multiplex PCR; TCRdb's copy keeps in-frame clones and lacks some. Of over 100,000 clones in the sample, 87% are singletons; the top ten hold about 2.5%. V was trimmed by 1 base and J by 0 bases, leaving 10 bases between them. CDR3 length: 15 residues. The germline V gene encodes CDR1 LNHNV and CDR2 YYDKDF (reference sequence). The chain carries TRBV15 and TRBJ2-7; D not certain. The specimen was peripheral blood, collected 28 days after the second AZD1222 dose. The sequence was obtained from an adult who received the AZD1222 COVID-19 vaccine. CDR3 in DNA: TGTGCCACCAGCAGAGTGGCCAGGAGCTCCTACGAGCAGTACTTC. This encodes CATSRVARSSYEQYF.